This T cell receptor (beta chain) was sequenced for a study of T cells in Graves' hyperthyroidism and ophthalmopathy. Study findings and constraints: Appearing also in blood were most of the thyroid clonotypes expanded above 0.001.

In the case of this clonotype: Its antigen is currently unknown.

Amplification targeted TCR beta CDR3 regions from RNA transcripts. First-round RT-PCR of the TCR CDR3 relied on the HTBI primer set. TCRdb re-derived calls from the multiplex PCR reads in MiXCR, one entry per CDR3 protein. In the table there are tens of thousands of distinct CDR3 sequences, roughly 51% of which are singletons. Clinical symptoms, serum thyroxine and TRAb, thyroid ultrasound and orbital computed tomography together formed the diagnostic basis. The TCR comes from a man between 18 and 35 years old with Graves' hyperthyroidism. Sequencing was carried out using peripheral blood or thyroid tissue (not recorded which).

The CDR3, as DNA: TGCGCCAGCAGCCCCCAAACAGGGGGAAATCAGCCCCAGCATTTT. Translation gives CASSPQTGGNQPQHF. The V call is TRBV5-1, the J call TRBJ1-5; 8 bases align to TRBD1. V lost 4 bases and J lost 4; bases outside the gene matches: 7. The CDR3 is 15 residues long. Germline loops: CDR1 SGHRS, CDR2 YFSETQ.